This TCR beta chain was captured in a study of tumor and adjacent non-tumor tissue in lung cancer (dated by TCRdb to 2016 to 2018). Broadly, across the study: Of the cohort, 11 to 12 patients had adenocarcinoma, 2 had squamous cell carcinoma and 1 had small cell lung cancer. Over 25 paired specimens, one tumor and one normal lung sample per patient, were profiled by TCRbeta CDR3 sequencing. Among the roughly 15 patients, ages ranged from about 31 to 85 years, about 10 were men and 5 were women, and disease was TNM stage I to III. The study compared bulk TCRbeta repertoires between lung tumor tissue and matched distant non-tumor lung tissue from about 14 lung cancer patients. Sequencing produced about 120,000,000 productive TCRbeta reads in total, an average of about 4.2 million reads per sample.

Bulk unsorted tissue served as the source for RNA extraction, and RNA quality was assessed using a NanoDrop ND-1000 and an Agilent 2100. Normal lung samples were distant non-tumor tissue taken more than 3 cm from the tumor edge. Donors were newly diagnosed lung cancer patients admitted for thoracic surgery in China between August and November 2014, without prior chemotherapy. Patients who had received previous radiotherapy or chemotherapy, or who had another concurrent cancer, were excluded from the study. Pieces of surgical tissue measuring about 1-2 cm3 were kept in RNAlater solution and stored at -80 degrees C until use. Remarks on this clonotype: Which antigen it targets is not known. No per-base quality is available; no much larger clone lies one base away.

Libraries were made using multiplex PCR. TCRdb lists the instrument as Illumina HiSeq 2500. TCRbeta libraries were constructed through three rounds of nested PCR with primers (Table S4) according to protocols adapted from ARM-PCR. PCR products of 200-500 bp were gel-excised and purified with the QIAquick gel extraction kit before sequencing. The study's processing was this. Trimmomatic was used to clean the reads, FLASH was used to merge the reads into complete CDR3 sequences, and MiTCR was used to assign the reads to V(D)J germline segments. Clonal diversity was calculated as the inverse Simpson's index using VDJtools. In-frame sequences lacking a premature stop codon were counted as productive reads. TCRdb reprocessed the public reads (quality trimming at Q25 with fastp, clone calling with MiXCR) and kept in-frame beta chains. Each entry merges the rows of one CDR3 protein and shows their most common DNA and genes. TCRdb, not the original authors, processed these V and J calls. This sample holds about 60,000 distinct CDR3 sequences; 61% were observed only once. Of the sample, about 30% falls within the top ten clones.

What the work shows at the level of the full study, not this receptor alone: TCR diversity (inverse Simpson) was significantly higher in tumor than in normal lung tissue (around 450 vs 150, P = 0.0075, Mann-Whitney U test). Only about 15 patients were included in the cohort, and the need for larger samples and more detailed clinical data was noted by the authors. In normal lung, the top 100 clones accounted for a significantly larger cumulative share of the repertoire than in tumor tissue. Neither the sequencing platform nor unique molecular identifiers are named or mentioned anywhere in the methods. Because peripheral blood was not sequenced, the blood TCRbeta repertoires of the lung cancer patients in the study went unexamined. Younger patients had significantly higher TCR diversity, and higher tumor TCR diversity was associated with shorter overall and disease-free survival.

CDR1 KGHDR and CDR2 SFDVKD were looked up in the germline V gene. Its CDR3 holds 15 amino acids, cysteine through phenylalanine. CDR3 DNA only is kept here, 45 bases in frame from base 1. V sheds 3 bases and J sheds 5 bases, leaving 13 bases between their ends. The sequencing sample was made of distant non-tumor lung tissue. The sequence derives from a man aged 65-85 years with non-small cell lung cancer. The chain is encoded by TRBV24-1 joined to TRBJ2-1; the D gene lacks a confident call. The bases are TGTGCCACCAGTGATCCGACACATGGGAACAATGAGCAGTTCTTC. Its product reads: CATSDPTHGNNEQFF.